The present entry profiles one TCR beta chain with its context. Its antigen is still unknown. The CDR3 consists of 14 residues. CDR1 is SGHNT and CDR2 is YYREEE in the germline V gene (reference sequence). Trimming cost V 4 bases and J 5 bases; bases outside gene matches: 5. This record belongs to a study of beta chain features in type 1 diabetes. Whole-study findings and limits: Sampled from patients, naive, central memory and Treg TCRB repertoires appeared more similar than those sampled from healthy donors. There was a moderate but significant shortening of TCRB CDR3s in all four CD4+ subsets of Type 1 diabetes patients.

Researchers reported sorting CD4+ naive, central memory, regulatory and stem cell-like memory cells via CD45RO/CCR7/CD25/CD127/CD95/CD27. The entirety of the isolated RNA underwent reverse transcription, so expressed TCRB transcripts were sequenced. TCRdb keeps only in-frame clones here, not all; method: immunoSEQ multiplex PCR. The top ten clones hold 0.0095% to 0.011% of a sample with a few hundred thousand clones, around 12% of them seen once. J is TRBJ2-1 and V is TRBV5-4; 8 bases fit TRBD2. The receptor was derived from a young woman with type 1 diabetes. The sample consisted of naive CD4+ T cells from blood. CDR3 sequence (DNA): TGTGCCAGCAGCCTGGCGGGAGGCCACAATGAGCAGTTCTTC. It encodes CASSLAGGHNEQFF.